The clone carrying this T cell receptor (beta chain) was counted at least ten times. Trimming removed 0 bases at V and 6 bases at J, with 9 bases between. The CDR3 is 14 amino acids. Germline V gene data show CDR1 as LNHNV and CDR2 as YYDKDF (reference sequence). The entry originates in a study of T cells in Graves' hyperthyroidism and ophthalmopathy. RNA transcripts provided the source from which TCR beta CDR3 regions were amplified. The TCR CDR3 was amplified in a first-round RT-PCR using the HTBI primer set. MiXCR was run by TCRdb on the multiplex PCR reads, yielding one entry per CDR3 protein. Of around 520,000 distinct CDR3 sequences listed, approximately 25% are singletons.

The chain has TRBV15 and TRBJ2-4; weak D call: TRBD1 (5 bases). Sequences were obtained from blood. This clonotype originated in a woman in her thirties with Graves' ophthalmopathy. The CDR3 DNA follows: TGTGCCACCAGCAGAGACAGGGTGGTAAACATTCAGTACTTC. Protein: CATSRDRVVNIQYF.